The clone carrying this TCR beta chain has more than one count but fewer than ten. What it binds is not known. TCRdb re-derived calls from the 5' RACE reads in MiXCR, one entry per CDR3 protein. Of under 300,000 distinct CDR3 sequences listed, 13% are singletons. The sample comes from a study of T cells after yellow fever vaccination. Points from the study as a whole: Overall, a small share of clonotypes was seen in both CD4 and CD8 compartments. Secondary responses were weaker yet peaked faster, day 5 versus 15. Reappearing after the booster were most of the clones from primary vaccination (about 96% CD4, 88% CD8).

There are 15 residues in the CDR3. Trimming left V 0 bases short and J 5 bases short, with 11 bases between. CDR1 and CDR2 from the germline V gene are SGHVS and FQNEAQ. The TCR was taken from a man aged 30-40 years who received the YFV17D yellow fever vaccine. The chain recombines TRBV7-8 with TRBJ2-1; D call uncertain. The starting material was CD4+ T cells sorted from PBMCs, obtained 45 days after the yellow fever booster vaccination. The CDR3 sequence: CASSLAGSRNNEQFF. In DNA form, the CDR3 reads TGTGCCAGCAGCTTAGCGGGAAGTCGGAACAATGAGCAGTTCTTC.